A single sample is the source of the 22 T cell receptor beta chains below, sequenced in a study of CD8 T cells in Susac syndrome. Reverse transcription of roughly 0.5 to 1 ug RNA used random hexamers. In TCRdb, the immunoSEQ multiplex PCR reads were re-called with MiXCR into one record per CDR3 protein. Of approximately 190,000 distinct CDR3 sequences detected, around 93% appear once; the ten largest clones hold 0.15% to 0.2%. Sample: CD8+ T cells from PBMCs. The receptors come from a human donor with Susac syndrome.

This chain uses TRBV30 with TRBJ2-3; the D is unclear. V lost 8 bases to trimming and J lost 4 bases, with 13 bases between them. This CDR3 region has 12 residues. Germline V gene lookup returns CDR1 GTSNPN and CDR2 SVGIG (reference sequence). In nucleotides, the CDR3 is TGTGCCGGGCCCGGCCGCGCAGATACGCAGTATTTT. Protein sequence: CAGPGRADTQYF.

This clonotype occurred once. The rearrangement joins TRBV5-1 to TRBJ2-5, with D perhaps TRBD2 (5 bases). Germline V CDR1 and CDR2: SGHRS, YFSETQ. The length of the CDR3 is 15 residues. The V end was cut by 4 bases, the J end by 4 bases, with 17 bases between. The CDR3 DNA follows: TGCGCCAGCAGCGTCTTGGGGAGCTCGGGAGAGACCCAGTACTTC. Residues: CASSVLGSSGETQYF.

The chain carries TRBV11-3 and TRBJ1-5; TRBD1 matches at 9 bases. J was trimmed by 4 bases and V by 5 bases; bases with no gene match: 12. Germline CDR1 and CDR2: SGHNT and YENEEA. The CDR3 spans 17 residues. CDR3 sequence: CASSGPSWDRENQPQHF. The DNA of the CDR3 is TGTGCCAGCAGCGGTCCTTCCTGGGACAGGGAAAATCAGCCCCAGCATTTT.

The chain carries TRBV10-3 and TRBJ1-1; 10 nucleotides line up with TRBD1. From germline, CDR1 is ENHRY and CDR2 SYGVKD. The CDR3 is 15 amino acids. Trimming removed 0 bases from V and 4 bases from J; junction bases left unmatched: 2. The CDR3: CAISESDRGATEAFF. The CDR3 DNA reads TGTGCCATCAGTGAGTCGGACAGGGGGGCCACTGAAGCTTTCTTT.

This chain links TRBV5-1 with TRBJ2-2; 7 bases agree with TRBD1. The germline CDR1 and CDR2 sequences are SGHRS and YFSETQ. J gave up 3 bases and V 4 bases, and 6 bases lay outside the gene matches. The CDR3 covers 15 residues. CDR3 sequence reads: CASSVDTGDTGELFF. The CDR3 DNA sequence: TGCGCCAGCAGCGTAGACACAGGGGACACCGGGGAGCTGTTTTTT.

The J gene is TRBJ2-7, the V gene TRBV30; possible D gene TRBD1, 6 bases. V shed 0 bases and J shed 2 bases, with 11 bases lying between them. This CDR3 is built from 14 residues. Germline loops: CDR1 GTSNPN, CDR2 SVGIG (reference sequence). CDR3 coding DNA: TGTGCCTGGAGTGTACATCAGGGGCCCTACGAGCAGTACTTC. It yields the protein CAWSVHQGPYEQYF.

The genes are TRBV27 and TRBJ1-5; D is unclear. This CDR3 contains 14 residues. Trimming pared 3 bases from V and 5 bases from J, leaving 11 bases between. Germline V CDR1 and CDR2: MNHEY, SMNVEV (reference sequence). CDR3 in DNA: TGTGCCAGCAGTTTGCAGGCTAGTTATCAGCCCCAGCATTTT. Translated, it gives CASSLQASYQPQHF.

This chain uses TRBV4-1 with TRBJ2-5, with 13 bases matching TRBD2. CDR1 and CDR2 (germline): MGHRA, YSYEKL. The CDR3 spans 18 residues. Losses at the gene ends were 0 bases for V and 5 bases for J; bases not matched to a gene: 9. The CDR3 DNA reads TGCGCCAGCAGCCAAGATCCGAGACTAGCGGGGGGCCGGGAGACCCAGTACTTC. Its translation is CASSQDPRLAGGRETQYF.

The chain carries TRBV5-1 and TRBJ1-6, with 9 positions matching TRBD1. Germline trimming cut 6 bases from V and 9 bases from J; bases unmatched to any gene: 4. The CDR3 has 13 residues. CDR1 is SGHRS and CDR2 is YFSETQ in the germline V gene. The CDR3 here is CASNPGQGSPLHF. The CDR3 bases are TGCGCCAGCAACCCGGGACAGGGTTCACCCCTCCACTTT.

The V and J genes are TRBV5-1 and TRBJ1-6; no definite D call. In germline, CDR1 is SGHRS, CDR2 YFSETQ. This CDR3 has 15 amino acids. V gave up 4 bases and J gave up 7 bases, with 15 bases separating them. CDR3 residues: CASSQQSPHNSPLHF. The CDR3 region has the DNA TGCGCCAGCAGCCAACAGAGCCCACACAATTCACCCCTCCACTTT.

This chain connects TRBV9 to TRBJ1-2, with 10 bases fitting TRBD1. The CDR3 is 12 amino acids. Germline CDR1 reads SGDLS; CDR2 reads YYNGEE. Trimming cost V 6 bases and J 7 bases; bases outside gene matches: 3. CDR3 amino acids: CASTDRGLGYTF. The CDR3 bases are TGTGCCAGCACCGACAGGGGGCTTGGCTACACCTTC. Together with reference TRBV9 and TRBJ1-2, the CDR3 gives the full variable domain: DSGVTQTPKHLITATGQRVTLRCSPRSGDLSVYWYQQSLDQGLQFLIQYYNGEERAKGNILERFSAQQFPDLHSELNLSSLELGDSALYFCASTDRGLGYTFGSGTRLTVV.

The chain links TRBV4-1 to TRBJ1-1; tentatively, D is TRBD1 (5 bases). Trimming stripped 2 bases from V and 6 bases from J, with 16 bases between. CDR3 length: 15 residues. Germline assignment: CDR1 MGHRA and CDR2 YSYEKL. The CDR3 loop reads CASSQSQRGNPEAFF. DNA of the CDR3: TGCGCCAGCAGCCAATCCCAAAGGGGTAACCCTGAAGCTTTCTTT.

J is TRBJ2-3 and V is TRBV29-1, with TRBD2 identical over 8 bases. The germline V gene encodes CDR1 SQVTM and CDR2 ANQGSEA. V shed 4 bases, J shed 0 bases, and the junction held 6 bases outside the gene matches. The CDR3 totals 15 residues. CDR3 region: CSVARLATSTDTQYF. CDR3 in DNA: TGCAGCGTTGCCCGACTAGCGACTAGCACAGATACGCAGTATTTT.

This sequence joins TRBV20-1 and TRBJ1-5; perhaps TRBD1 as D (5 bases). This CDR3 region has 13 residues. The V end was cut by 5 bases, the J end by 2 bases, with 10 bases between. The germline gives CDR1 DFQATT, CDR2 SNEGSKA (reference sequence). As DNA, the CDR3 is TGCAGTGCTCTTGTAGGGGGCAATCAGCCCCAGCATTTT. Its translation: CSALVGGNQPQHF.

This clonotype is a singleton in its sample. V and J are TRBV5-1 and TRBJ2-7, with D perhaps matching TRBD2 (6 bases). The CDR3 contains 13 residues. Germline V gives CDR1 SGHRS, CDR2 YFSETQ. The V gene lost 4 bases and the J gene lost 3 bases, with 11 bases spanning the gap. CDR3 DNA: TGCGCCAGCAGCCCCGGACTACTCTACGAGCAGTACTTC. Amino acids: CASSPGLLYEQYF.

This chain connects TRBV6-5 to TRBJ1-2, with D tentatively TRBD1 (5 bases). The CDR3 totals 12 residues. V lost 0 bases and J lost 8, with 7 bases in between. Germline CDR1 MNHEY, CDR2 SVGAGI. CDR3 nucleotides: TGTGCCAGCAGTTACTCTGGGGGAGGCTACACCTTC. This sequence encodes CASSYSGGGYTF.

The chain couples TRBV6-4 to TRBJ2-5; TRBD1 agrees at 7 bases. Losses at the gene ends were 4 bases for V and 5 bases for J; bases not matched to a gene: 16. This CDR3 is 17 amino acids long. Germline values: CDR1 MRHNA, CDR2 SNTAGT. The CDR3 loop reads CASSGRDSVRFSETQYF. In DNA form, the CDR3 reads TGTGCCAGCAGTGGTCGGGACAGCGTTAGATTTTCCGAGACCCAGTACTTC.

CDR3 protein: CSVVTGFYGYTF. DNA for the CDR3: TGCAGCGTTGTTACCGGGTTCTATGGCTACACCTTC. This sequence joins TRBV29-1 and TRBJ1-2; no clear D gene. CDR3 size: 12 residues. V lost 4 bases to trimming and J lost 4 bases, with 10 bases between them. CDR1 and CDR2 (germline): SQVTM, ANQGSEA.

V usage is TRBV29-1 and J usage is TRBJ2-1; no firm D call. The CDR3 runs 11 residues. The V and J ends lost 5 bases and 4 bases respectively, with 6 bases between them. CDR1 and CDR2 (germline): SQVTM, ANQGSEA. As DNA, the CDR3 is TGCAGCGTTTGGTTTTACAATGAGCAGTTCTTC. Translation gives CSVWFYNEQFF.

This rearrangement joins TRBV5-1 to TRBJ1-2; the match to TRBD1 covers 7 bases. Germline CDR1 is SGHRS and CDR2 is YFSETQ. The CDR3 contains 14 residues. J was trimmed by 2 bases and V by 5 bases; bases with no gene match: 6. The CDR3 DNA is TGCGCCAGCAGACCCCTACAGGGGAACTATGGCTACACCTTC. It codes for CASRPLQGNYGYTF.

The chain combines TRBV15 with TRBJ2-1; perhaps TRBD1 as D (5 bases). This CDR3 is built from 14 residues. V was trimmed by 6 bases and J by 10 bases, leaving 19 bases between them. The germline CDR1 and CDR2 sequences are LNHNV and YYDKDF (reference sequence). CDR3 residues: CATRHAEGAREQFF. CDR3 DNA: TGTGCCACCAGACATGCGGAAGGGGCCCGCGAGCAGTTCTTC. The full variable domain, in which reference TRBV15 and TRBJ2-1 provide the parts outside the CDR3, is DAMVIQNPRYQVTQFGKPVTLSCSQTLNHNVMYWYQQKSSQAPKLLFHYYDKDFNNEADTPDNFQSRRPNTSFCFLDIRSPGLGDTAMYLCATRHAEGAREQFFGPGTRLTVL.

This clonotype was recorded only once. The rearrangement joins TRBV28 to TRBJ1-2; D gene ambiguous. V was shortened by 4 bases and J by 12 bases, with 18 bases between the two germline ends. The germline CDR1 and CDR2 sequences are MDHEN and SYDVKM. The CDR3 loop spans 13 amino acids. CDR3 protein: CASSSTPQVGNTF. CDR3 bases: TGTGCCAGCAGTTCAACCCCTCAGGTTGGGAACACCTTC.